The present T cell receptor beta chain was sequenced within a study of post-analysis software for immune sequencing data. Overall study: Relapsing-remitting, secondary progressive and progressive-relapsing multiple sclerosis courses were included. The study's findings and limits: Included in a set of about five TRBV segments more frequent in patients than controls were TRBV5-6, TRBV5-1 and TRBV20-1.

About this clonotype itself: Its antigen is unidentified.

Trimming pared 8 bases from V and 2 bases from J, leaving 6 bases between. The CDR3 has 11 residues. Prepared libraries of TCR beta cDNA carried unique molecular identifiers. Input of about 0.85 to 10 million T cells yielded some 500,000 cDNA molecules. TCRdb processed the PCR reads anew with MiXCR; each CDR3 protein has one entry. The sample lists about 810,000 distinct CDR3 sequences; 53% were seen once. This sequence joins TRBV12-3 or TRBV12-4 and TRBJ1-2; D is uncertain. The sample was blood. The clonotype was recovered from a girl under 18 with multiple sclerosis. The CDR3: CASQKNYGYTF. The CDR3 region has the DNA TGTGCCAGCCAGAAGAACTATGGCTACACCTTC.